This T cell receptor beta chain was sequenced for a study of blood T cell repertoires in COVID-19 (dated by TCRdb to 2019 to 2021). Regarding the research as a whole: The collaborator samples originated in the United States, Italy and Spain and spanned the acute and convalescent phases of COVID-19. The material from the prospective study consisted of cDNA or gDNA derived from T cells, B-cell-depleted T cells, or PBMCs. The dataset comprised deeply sampled blood TCRbeta repertoires from subjects exposed to, actively infected with, or recovered from COVID-19. A freely available public database, intended as a resource for researchers studying the immune response to SARS-CoV-2, is where the repertoires were released. The samples were drawn from the first 160 participants of the ongoing ImmuneRACE study and from 1,254 subjects provided by 6 global collaborators. Nearly every sample came with metadata listing a de-identified subject ID, COVID-19 status, age in years and sex. Where available, HLA class I and class II types were taken from metadata supplied by the sample provider and were not determined by assay-based typing.

Regarding this clone: No antigen is known for it. No clone much larger than this one lies a single base away; base qualities are absent.

Here is what the overall study found, with its caveats: How much clinical and demographic metadata was included differed by source and by participant, and the metadata was provided uncurated.

TCRbeta CDR3 regions were amplified from genomic DNA using the immunoSEQ Assay, a bias-controlled multiplex PCR. The study's processing was this. The number of nucleated cells in each sample was estimated by amplification of reference gene primers within the assay. To quantify the absolute abundance of each unique TCRbeta CDR3 rearrangement, sequence reads were collapsed and filtered. For each sample, productive Simpson clonality was calculated as the square root of Simpson's diversity index across productive rearrangements. The source is immuneACCESS, and TCRdb retained only in-frame sequences with V and J called. Part of the clones is not carried over; for the studies checked, unresolved V genes explain less than half of this, and the remainder is unexplained. V, J and clone size were drawn from that table, and D and trimming were deduced from the DNA. A total of about 170,000 clones appear in this sample, about 88% of them only once. The biggest ten clones account for roughly 7% of the sample.

CDR1 and CDR2, per the germline V gene, are SGDLS and YYNGEE. Counted from cysteine to phenylalanine, this CDR3 has 15 amino acids. This entry keeps only the CDR3 DNA: 45 bases, framed from base 1. V loses 0 bases of germline sequence and J loses 6 bases, and the interval between the two ends is 12 bases. The collaborating institutions used their own protocols to collect whole blood in K2EDTA tubes. For TCRbeta analysis, collaborators shipped samples in one of three forms: frozen whole blood, isolated PBMCs, or DNA extracted from either of those sample types. Recombination linked TRBV9 to TRBJ1-4, with an unclear D gene assignment. The sequencing sample was made of peripheral blood. The sequence was collected from a woman of 80 years or more in a cohort sampled during active or convalescent COVID-19. This receptor has the CDR3 CASSVATGRDEKLFF. The DNA sequence follows: TGTGCCAGCAGCGTAGCTACGGGGAGGGATGAAAAACTGTTTTTT.